This T cell receptor beta chain was recovered during a study of cytomegalovirus exposure and HLA in healthy donors. Study findings and constraints: TCR beta chain V- and J-gene trimming was linked, in a later analysis, to a missense variant in DCLRE1C.

Trimming stripped 1 base from V and 2 bases from J, with 8 bases between. The CDR3 is 14 amino acids. CDR1 LNHNV and CDR2 YYDKDF come from the germline V gene (reference sequence). About this clone: Its antigen is currently unknown.

PCR used 60 Vbeta primers and 13 Jbeta primers. The assay was immunoSEQ multiplex PCR, and TCRdb's table has in-frame clones only and misses some. The sample shows about 150,000 clones, roughly four fifths of them seen only once. The V and J genes are TRBV15 and TRBJ1-1; D is possibly TRBD1 (5 bases). The clonotype was recovered from a woman aged 40 to 55 in good health and CMV-seronegative. The sample consisted of PBMCs. In DNA form, the CDR3 reads TGTGCCACCAGCAGAGGGGGGGTTAACACTGAAGCTTTCTTT. Its translation is CATSRGGVNTEAFF.